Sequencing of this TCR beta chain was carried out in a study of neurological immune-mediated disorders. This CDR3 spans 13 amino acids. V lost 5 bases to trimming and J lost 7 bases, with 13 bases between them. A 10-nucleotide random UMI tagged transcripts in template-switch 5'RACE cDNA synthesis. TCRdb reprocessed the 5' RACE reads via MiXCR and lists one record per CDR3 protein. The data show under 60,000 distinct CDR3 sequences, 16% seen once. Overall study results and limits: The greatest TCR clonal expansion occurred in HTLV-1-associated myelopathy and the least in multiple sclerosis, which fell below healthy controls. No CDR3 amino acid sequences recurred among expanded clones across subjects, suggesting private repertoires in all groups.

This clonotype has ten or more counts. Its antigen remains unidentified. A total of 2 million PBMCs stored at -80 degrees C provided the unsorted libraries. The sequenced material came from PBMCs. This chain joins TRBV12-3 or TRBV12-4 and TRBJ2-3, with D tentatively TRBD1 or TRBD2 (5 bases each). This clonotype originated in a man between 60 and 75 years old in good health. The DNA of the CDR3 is TGTGCCAGCAGTCCCCTAAGGGGACATACGCAGTATTTT. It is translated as CASSPLRGHTQYF.